This T cell receptor beta chain was identified in a study of shared clonotypes between healthy human individuals. In the naive CD8 group, cells lacked CD45RO and were positively selected for CCR7, so terminally differentiated effector memory CD45RA+ cells were left out. The authors split each subset's genomic DNA evenly across several immunoSEQ plates. Libraries were prepared by immunoSEQ multiplex PCR; TCRdb keeps only in-frame clonotypes and omits some of them. The sample holds roughly 2.1 million clones; around 93% are singletons and the top ten take about 1.8%. V gave up 6 bases and J gave up 5 bases, with 19 bases separating them. Germline values: CDR1 SGHAT, CDR2 FQDESV (reference sequence). The CDR3 extends over 15 amino acids.

This clonotype was sampled from a man aged 18 to 29 in good health. Some clones in this sample may be carry-over from other donors' samples. Sequencing used naive CD8+ T cells from PBMCs. V is TRBV11-1 and J is TRBJ1-1; D may be TRBD1 (5 bases). CDR3 DNA sequence: TGTGCCAGCAGTCCGGCAGGGTCCGGGTGGACTGAAGCTTTCTTT. As protein: CASSPAGSGWTEAFF.